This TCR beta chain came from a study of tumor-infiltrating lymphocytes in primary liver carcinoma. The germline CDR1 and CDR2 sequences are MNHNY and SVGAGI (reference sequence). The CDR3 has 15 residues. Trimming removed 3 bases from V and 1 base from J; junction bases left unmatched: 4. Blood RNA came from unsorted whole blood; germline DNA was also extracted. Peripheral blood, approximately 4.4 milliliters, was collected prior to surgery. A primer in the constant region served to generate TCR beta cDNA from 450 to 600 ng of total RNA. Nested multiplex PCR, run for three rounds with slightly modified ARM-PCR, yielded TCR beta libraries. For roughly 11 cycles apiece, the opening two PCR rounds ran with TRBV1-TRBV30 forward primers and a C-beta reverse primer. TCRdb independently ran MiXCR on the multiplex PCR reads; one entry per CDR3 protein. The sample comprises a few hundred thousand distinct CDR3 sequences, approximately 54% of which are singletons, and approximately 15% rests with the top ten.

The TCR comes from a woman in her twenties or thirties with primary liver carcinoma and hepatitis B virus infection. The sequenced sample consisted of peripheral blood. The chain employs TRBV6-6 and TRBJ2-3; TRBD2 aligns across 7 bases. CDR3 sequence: CASSYAGAGTDTQYF. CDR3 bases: TGTGCCAGCAGTTATGCGGGAGCGGGCACAGATACGCAGTATTTT.